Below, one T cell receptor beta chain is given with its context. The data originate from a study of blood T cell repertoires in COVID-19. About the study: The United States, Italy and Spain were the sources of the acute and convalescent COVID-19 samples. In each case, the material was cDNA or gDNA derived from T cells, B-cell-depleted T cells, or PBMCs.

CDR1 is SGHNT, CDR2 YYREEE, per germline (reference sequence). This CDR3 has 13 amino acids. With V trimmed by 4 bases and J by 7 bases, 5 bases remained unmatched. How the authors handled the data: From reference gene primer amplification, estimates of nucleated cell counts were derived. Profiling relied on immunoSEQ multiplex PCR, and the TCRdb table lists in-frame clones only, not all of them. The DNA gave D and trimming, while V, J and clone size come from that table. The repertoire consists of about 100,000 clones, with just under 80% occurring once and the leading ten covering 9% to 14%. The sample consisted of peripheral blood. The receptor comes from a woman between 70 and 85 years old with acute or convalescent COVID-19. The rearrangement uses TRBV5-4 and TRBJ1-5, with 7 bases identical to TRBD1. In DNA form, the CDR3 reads TGTGCCAGCAGCATAGACAGGGACCAGCCCCAGCATTTT. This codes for CASSIDRDQPQHF.